Listed below are T cell receptor beta chains from one sample, sequenced in a study of blood T cell repertoires in COVID-19. Repertoires were generated with immunoSEQ multiplex PCR, while TCRdb's copy carries only in-frame clones and drops some. Of just under 350,000 clones detected, 65% to 85% appear once; the ten largest clones hold approximately 3%. Sequencing was performed on peripheral blood. The receptors derive from a young man with active or convalescent COVID-19. CDR3s include the opening cysteine and the closing phenylalanine or tryptophan. Fields, in order: D gene, V gene, J gene, clone size, CDR3 protein, CDR3 DNA. D genes are given only for firm matches. For some rows the clone size is stated as once, few or many, or as a class when expanded; others skip it.

D gene: NA; V gene: TRBV12-5; J gene: TRBJ1-5; clone size: few; CDR3 protein: CASGLEGDSNQPQHF; CDR3 DNA: TGTGCTAGTGGTTTGGAGGGGGACAGCAATCAGCCCCAGCATTTT
D gene: NA; V gene: TRBV19; J gene: TRBJ1-2; clone size: few; CDR3 protein: CATSGTFASNYGYTF; CDR3 DNA: TGTGCCACCTCCGGGACTTTCGCGTCTAACTATGGCTACACCTTC
D gene: NA; V gene: TRBV9; J gene: TRBJ1-3; clone size: NA; CDR3 protein: CASSVSGVSGNTIYF; CDR3 DNA: TGTGCCAGCAGCGTGTCCGGGGTATCTGGAAACACCATATATTTT
D gene: TRBD1; V gene: TRBV6-6; J gene: TRBJ2-3; clone size: NA; CDR3 protein: CASSYLGQQDTQYF; CDR3 DNA: TGTGCCAGCAGTTACTTGGGACAGCAAGATACGCAGTATTTT
D gene: NA; V gene: TRBV1; J gene: TRBJ2-7; clone size: NA; CDR3 protein: CTSSQCSLSSYEQYF; CDR3 DNA: TGCACCAGCAGCCAATGTAGCCTAAGCTCCTACGAGCAGTACTTC
D gene: NA; V gene: TRBV7-9; J gene: TRBJ1-3; clone size: NA; CDR3 protein: CASSMDSSGNTIYF; CDR3 DNA: TGTGCCAGCAGCATGGACAGCTCTGGAAACACCATATATTTT
D gene: TRBD1; V gene: TRBV18; J gene: TRBJ1-3; clone size: few; CDR3 protein: CASSPQDRGFSGNTIYF; CDR3 DNA: TGTGCCAGCTCACCGCAGGACAGGGGGTTTTCTGGAAACACCATATATTTT
D gene: NA; V gene: TRBV7-2; J gene: TRBJ2-2; clone size: NA; CDR3 protein: CASSLVSGSGTGELFF; CDR3 DNA: TGTGCCAGCAGCTTAGTTAGTGGGAGCGGCACCGGGGAGCTGTTTTTT
D gene: NA; V gene: TRBV28; J gene: TRBJ1-2; clone size: NA; CDR3 protein: CASRGGAGGYTF; CDR3 DNA: TGTGCCAGCCGTGGAGGGGCCGGGGGCTACACCTTC
D gene: NA; V gene: TRBV6-6; J gene: TRBJ2-3; clone size: NA; CDR3 protein: CASRGAPDTQYF; CDR3 DNA: TGTGCCAGCAGGGGGGCTCCGGATACGCAGTATTTT
D gene: TRBD2; V gene: TRBV7-2; J gene: TRBJ2-7; clone size: NA; CDR3 protein: CASSLTSGYEQYF; CDR3 DNA: TGTGCCAGCAGCTTAACTAGCGGATACGAGCAGTACTTC
D gene: NA; V gene: TRBV20-1; J gene: TRBJ1-5; clone size: NA; CDR3 protein: CSASQGSNQPQHF; CDR3 DNA: TGCAGTGCTAGTCAGGGGAGCAATCAGCCCCAGCATTTT
D gene: TRBD2; V gene: TRBV13; J gene: TRBJ2-1; clone size: NA; CDR3 protein: CASSPRLAGISSYNEQFF; CDR3 DNA: TGTGCCAGCAGCCCCCGTCTAGCGGGAATCTCCTCCTACAATGAGCAGTTCTTC
D gene: TRBD2; V gene: TRBV10-3; J gene: TRBJ2-1; clone size: NA; CDR3 protein: CAIKSTSGGNEQFF; CDR3 DNA: TGTGCCATCAAGAGTACTAGCGGGGGCAATGAGCAGTTCTTC
D gene: NA; V gene: TRBV3-1/TRBV3-2; J gene: TRBJ2-5; clone size: NA; CDR3 protein: CASSQANRIQETQYF; CDR3 DNA: TGTGCCAGCAGCCAAGCGAACAGGATCCAAGAGACCCAGTACTTC
D gene: NA; V gene: TRBV19; J gene: TRBJ2-7; clone size: NA; CDR3 protein: CASSIASENSYEQYF; CDR3 DNA: TGTGCCAGTAGTATCGCTAGCGAAAACTCCTACGAGCAGTACTTC
D gene: NA; V gene: TRBV18; J gene: TRBJ1-6; clone size: once; CDR3 protein: CASSPRQSSYNSPLHF; CDR3 DNA: TGTGCCAGCTCACCACGACAGAGCTCCTATAATTCACCCCTCCACTTT